A selection of T cell receptor beta chains follows, all from one sample in a study of Ad26.COV2.S vaccination and SARS-CoV-2 variants. Data came from immunoSEQ multiplex PCR; TCRdb stores just in-frame clones and leaves some out. This sample has 300,000 to 450,000 clones, with 70% to 90% found just once. Sequencing was performed on peripheral blood, taken in a trial of Ad26.COV2.S vaccine versus placebo. Receptors were obtained from a person aged 18-60 years who received the Ad26.COV2.S COVID-19 vaccine or a placebo. Both conserved end residues are part of each CDR3. A D gene is named only where the DNA matches it firmly. A row's size may be missing; if present it is once, few, many or a size class.

TRBV5-1	few	TRBD2	TRBJ2-1	CASSLLAGANNEQFF	TGCGCCAGCAGCTTACTAGCGGGAGCGAACAATGAGCAGTTCTTC
TRBV11-2	-	-	TRBJ2-6	CASSSGTGANVLTF	TGTGCCAGCAGCTCCGGGACCGGAGCCAACGTCCTGACTTTC
TRBV5-4	-	-	TRBJ1-2	CASSADIYGYTF	TGTGCCAGCAGCGCCGATATCTATGGCTACACCTTC
TRBV5-1	-	-	TRBJ1-3	CASSLDYSGNTIYF	TGCGCCAGCAGCTTGGACTACAGTGGAAACACCATATATTTT
TRBV14	-	TRBD1	TRBJ2-7	CASSQVHGAGGYYEQYF	TGTGCCAGCAGCCAAGTCCACGGGGCAGGGGGCTACTACGAGCAGTACTTC
TRBV19	-	-	TRBJ1-1	CASCPDRLNTEAFF	TGTGCCAGTTGCCCGGACAGATTGAACACTGAAGCTTTCTTT
TRBV24-1	few	-	TRBJ2-5	CATSDLQGGGETQYF	TGTGCCACCAGTGATTTGCAAGGTGGGGGAGAGACCCAGTACTTC
TRBV6-6	-	-	TRBJ2-1	CASSSHQLGPEFF	TGTGCCAGCAGTTCCCATCAGTTGGGGCCAGAGTTCTTC
TRBV5-1	once	TRBD2	TRBJ2-3	CASSLGDLAGGVADTQYF	TGCGCCAGCAGCTTGGGTGATCTAGCGGGGGGCGTCGCAGATACGCAGTATTTT
TRBV15	-	-	TRBJ1-1	CATSRGPSATEAFF	TGTGCCACCAGCAGAGGTCCTTCGGCCACTGAAGCTTTCTTT
TRBV12-2	-	-	TRBJ1-1	CASRLRRRDWYTEAFF	TGTGCAAGTCGCTTAAGGAGGCGGGATTGGTACACTGAAGCTTTCTTT
TRBV10-1	-	-	TRBJ2-3	CASSDGARDTQYF	TGCGCCAGCAGTGATGGGGCTCGCGATACGCAGTATTTT
TRBV7-9	-	-	TRBJ2-5	CASSLVAAVIETQYF	TGTGCCAGCAGCTTAGTCGCGGCGGTGATAGAGACCCAGTACTTC
TRBV28	once	-	TRBJ2-7	CASSLSQLYEQYF	TGTGCCAGCAGTTTGTCCCAGTTATACGAGCAGTACTTC
TRBV9	-	-	TRBJ2-7	CASSVRWGYEQYF	TGTGCCAGCAGCGTAAGATGGGGTTACGAGCAGTACTTC
TRBV2	once	TRBD1	TRBJ1-5	CASSEDFRTGWQPQHF	TGTGCCAGCAGTGAGGACTTCAGGACAGGGTGGCAGCCCCAGCATTTT
TRBV27	-	-	TRBJ2-1	CASSSGDHNEQFF	TGTGCCAGCAGTTCGGGTGACCACAATGAGCAGTTCTTC
TRBV4-1	-	TRBD1	TRBJ2-5	CASSQDQGAPETQYF	TGCGCCAGCAGCCAAGATCAGGGGGCTCCAGAGACCCAGTACTTC
TRBV9	-	-	TRBJ2-1	CASSPAGTSYNEQFF	TGTGCCAGCAGCCCAGCCGGGACCTCCTACAATGAGCAGTTCTTC
TRBV7-9	-	-	TRBJ2-5	CASSSLLRGAAWETQYF	TGTGCCAGCAGCTCACTCCTTAGGGGGGCTGCCTGGGAGACCCAGTACTTC
TRBV9	-	TRBD2	TRBJ2-3	CASSVEGLAVTDTQYF	TGTGCCAGCAGCGTAGAGGGACTAGCGGTCACAGATACGCAGTATTTT
TRBV21-1	-	-	TRBJ1-1	CASSRGQGETEAFF	TGTGCCAGCAGCCGAGGACAGGGGGAAACTGAAGCTTTCTTT
TRBV9	-	-	TRBJ1-1	CASSVGIGGTEAFF	TGTGCCAGCAGCGTAGGAATAGGGGGCACTGAAGCTTTCTTT
TRBV3-1/TRBV3-2	-	-	TRBJ2-3	CASSPRTGGGTDTQYF	TGTGCCAGCAGCCCCCGAACGGGCGGGGGCACAGATACGCAGTATTTT
TRBV7-2	-	TRBD2	TRBJ2-1	CASRINSGGYLYNEQFF	TGTGCCAGCAGGATTAATAGCGGGGGGTACCTCTACAATGAGCAGTTCTTC
TRBV11-2	-	-	TRBJ2-3	CASSLLADTQYF	TGTGCCAGCAGCTTACTGGCAGATACGCAGTATTTT
TRBV6-5	-	TRBD1	TRBJ2-3	CASSTQGAGTDTQYF	TGTGCCAGCAGTACCCAGGGGGCGGGAACAGATACGCAGTATTTT
TRBV5-1	once	TRBD1	TRBJ2-5	CASSLDRGPETQYF	TGCGCCAGCAGCTTGGACAGGGGGCCAGAGACCCAGTACTTC
TRBV15	-	TRBD1	TRBJ2-7	CATSRDRDRVYEQYF	TGTGCCACCAGCAGAGATAGGGACAGGGTCTACGAGCAGTACTTC
TRBV18	-	-	TRBJ1-1	CASSLTGGSNTEAFF	TGTGCCAGCTCACTTACAGGAGGGTCGAACACTGAAGCTTTCTTT
TRBV29-1	-	-	TRBJ2-1	CSAPPGGPIDEQFF	TGCAGCGCCCCGCCTGGGGGCCCCATCGATGAGCAGTTCTTC
TRBV28	-	-	TRBJ2-7	CASSPTNSYEQYF	TGTGCCAGCAGCCCGACTAATTCCTACGAGCAGTACTTC
TRBV6-5	few	-	TRBJ1-5	CASRRTAAPNQPQHF	TGTGCCAGCAGACGGACGGCAGCTCCCAATCAGCCCCAGCATTTT
TRBV12-3/TRBV12-4	-	-	TRBJ2-5	CASSLGAQETQYF	TGTGCCAGCAGTTTGGGGGCTCAAGAGACCCAGTACTTC
TRBV7-2	-	-	TRBJ1-2	CASSAYHQGYGYTF	TGTGCCAGCAGCGCCTACCACCAGGGGTATGGCTACACCTTC
TRBV11-3	-	-	TRBJ2-5	CASSLGGASQETQYF	TGTGCCAGCAGCTTAGGGGGGGCCTCTCAAGAGACCCAGTACTTC
TRBV5-1	-	-	TRBJ1-5	CASSPLGGQPQHF	TGCGCCAGCAGCCCCTTAGGGGGGCAGCCCCAGCATTTT
TRBV18	-	-	TRBJ2-3	CASSRQTDTQYF	TGTGCCAGCTCACGACAGACAGATACGCAGTATTTT
TRBV3-1/TRBV3-2	-	TRBD2	TRBJ2-2	CASRTVGRAPNTGELFF	TGTGCCAGCAGGACAGTCGGGAGGGCCCCGAACACCGGGGAGCTGTTTTTT
TRBV19	-	-	TRBJ1-6	CASQGGSYNSPLHF	TGTGCCAGCCAAGGGGGCTCCTATAATTCACCCCTCCACTTT